The T cell receptor beta chain under discussion was sequenced for a study of blood T cells in healthy people across ages. General study findings and limits: Per million T cells, the diversity of TCR beta decreased roughly linearly as age advanced.

Comment on this clonotype: Its antigen is not identified.

This CDR3 contains 13 residues. V lost 5 bases, J lost 11 bases, and 9 bases stayed unmatched. CDR1 is MNHEY and CDR2 is SMNVEV in the germline V gene (reference sequence). Every donor gave approximately 10 milliliters of peripheral blood. Isolation yielded PBMCs, at least 7 million per sample, in every case. Next came a second PCR, run for roughly 6 to 11 cycles, which used a sample-barcoded 5' primer along with a J-beta primer mix. A tag from a template-switch adaptor with 12 random nucleotides marked each cDNA molecule. MiXCR was run by TCRdb on the 5' RACE reads, yielding one entry per CDR3 protein. Found here are hundreds of thousands of distinct CDR3 sequences, 25% to 30% of them singletons; the top ten hold approximately 29%.

The source material was blood. The chain combines TRBV27 with TRBJ2-1, with 7 bases matching TRBD2. This clonotype was sampled from a woman in her 70s in good health. The CDR3 DNA follows: TGTGCCAGCAGTCCAGGACTAGGGGAAAAGCAGTTCTTC. It yields the protein CASSPGLGEKQFF.